The sequence of this T cell receptor (beta chain) was determined in a study of shared clonotypes between healthy human individuals. Study overall: CD4 naive cells filled three plates per donor, CD4 memory three, CD8 naive two and CD8 memory one. The study's findings and limits: Larger richness was generally estimated for naive than memory subsets. All-four-donor shared clonotypes had higher generation probabilities than non-shared clonotypes did.

Clones were sequenced by immunoSEQ multiplex PCR, and TCRdb holds only the in-frame ones, with some missing. Of under 850,000 clones listed, nearly 95% are singletons. Of note for this clone: What it binds is unknown.

As defined, naive CD8 cells were CD45RO-negative and positively selected for CCR7, with terminally differentiated effector memory CD45RA+ cells excluded. The CDR3 loop spans 15 amino acids. V lost 2 bases to trimming and J lost 8 bases, with 16 bases between them. Germline-derived CDR1 and CDR2 are SGHTA and FQGNSA. The source of this sequence is a man aged 30 to 39 in good health. Sequenced input: naive CD8+ T cells sorted from blood. The V and J genes are TRBV7-2 and TRBJ2-1; a weak D match, TRBD2 (5 bases). CDR3: CASSLPFVEGDEQFF. In DNA form, the CDR3 reads TGTGCCAGCAGCTTACCCTTCGTTGAGGGTGATGAGCAGTTCTTC.